The subject of this entry is one T cell receptor (beta chain). The antigen remains unidentified. The sample originates from a study of T cell responses to AZD1222 COVID-19 vaccine. The table came from immunoSEQ multiplex PCR; TCRdb's copy has only in-frame clones and leaves some out. Of 100,000 to 150,000 clones in the sample, 85% to 95% were seen once. Study-level results: Among spike-specific TCRs, nearly half reportedly target unmutated variant regions. Baseline seropositives among AZD1222 recipients totaled only five or six. No day 14 peak samples; only post-peak repertoires were characterized. Among vaccine-associated CD4 TCRs, coverage spanned spike, with dominance at 160-218 and 743-854.

The CDR3 covers 18 residues. Germline values: CDR1 LGHNT, CDR2 FRNRAP. Trimming removed 0 bases from V and 0 bases from J, with 15 bases in between. The source of this sequence is an adult in good health. The sequencing used peripheral blood, collected on day 0 of AZD1222 vaccination. This chain connects TRBV12-5 to TRBJ2-1; no firm D call. CDR3 loop: CASGLVPDGASSYNEQFF. The CDR3 DNA is TGTGCTAGTGGTTTGGTACCTGACGGCGCGAGCTCCTACAATGAGCAGTTCTTC.